This TCR beta chain appears in the sequencing data of a study of shared clonotypes between healthy human individuals. Overall study: Per donor, CD8 memory used one plate, CD8 naive used two, CD4 memory used three and CD4 naive used three.

Deep-level settings were used for running the assay. As handled by the study authors: Junction-only immunoSEQ data arrived without quality scores, meaning filtering differed. The table came from immunoSEQ multiplex PCR; TCRdb's copy has only in-frame clones and leaves some out. Clone size and V and J calls were adopted from that table, with D and trimming inferred from the DNA. The sample holds around 300,000 clones, 80% to 90% seen once. In germline, CDR1 is MDHEN, CDR2 SYDVKM. This CDR3 comprises 14 residues. V was cut by 3 bases and J by 4 bases, with 13 bases left in between. Sequencing was performed on memory CD8+ T cells sorted from blood. Subset here: CD45RO+ cells pooled with CCR7-negative TemRA cells. The V call is TRBV28, the J call TRBJ2-7; no clear D. The clonotype originates from a man younger than 35 in good health. CDR3 nucleotide sequence: TGTGCCAGCAGTTTTCCTTTTTCCAATTACGAGCAGTACTTC. It specifies CASSFPFSNYEQYF.